This passage covers 6 T cell receptor beta chains from one sample sequenced in a study of T cells in Graves' hyperthyroidism and ophthalmopathy. Amplified TCR beta CDR3 regions derived from RNA transcripts. During a first-round RT-PCR of the TCR CDR3, the HTBI primer set was used. Using its own MiXCR run on the multiplex PCR reads, TCRdb lists one record per CDR3 protein. The sample shows about 400,000 distinct CDR3 sequences, about 14% of them seen only once. The specimen sequenced was blood. All receptors come from a middle-aged man with Graves' ophthalmopathy.

This clonotype was recorded many times. The V gene is TRBV11-2, the J gene TRBJ2-5; TRBD2 matches at 12 bases. V was clipped by 2 bases and J by 4 bases; unmatched bases: 8. The CDR3 sequence is 17 residues long. Germline CDR1 SGHAT, CDR2 FQNNGV. The CDR3 sequence is CASSLLTSGRKGETQYF. CDR3 DNA sequence: TGTGCCAGCAGCTTATTAACTAGCGGGAGGAAGGGAGAGACCCAGTACTTC.

This clonotype was picked up a small number of times. The chain carries TRBV5-4 and TRBJ2-3; 7 nucleotides line up with TRBD2. The CDR3 covers 16 residues. From germline, CDR1 is SGHNT and CDR2 YYREEE (reference sequence). V trimming: 4 bases; J trimming: 0 bases; junction bases outside the gene matches: 8. The CDR3 nucleotides are TGTGCCAGCAGCAGGCGACTAGCAGCTAGCACAGATACGCAGTATTTT. Residues: CASSRRLAASTDTQYF. Full variable domain (rest looked up from reference TRBV5-4 and TRBJ2-3): ETGVTQSPTHLIKTRGQQVTLRCSSQSGHNTVSWYQQALGQGPQFIFQYYREEENGRGNFPPRFSGLQFPNYSSELNVNALELDDSALYLCASSRRLAASTDTQYFGPGTRLTVL.

This clonotype came up many times. The CDR3 DNA follows: TGTGCCAGCAGCTGGACTAGCGTCAGCAATGAGCAGTTCTTC. Its protein product is CASSWTSVSNEQFF. The gene calls are TRBV3-1 and TRBJ2-1; 9 nucleotides line up with TRBD2. V lost 5 bases to trimming and J lost 6 bases; unmatched junction nucleotides: 5. This CDR3 region has 14 residues. Germline assignment: CDR1 LGHDT and CDR2 YNNKEL (reference sequence).

This clonotype has at least ten counts. Written as DNA, the CDR3 is TGTGCCAGCAGCCAAGACAGGGGGAGCTACGAGCAGTACTTC. It is translated as CASSQDRGSYEQYF. The rearrangement uses TRBV3-1 and TRBJ2-7; 7 nucleotides align to TRBD1. The germline CDR1 and CDR2 sequences are LGHDT and YNNKEL (reference sequence). V was clipped by 0 bases and J by 3 bases; unmatched bases: 2. The CDR3 length is 14 residues.

This clonotype was counted many times. The genes are TRBV6-1 and TRBJ1-1, with D uncertain. V lost 6 bases and J 8 bases, leaving 13 bases between the germline ends. The germline V gene encodes CDR1 MNHNS and CDR2 SASEGT. CDR3 length: 12 amino acids. CDR3 residues: CASRTDLGEAFF. CDR3 nucleotide sequence: TGTGCCAGCAGGACCGATCTAGGCGAAGCTTTCTTT.

This clonotype was detected ten times or more. The V and J genes are TRBV6-1 and TRBJ2-4; 12 nucleotides align to TRBD2. V gave up 4 bases and J gave up 5 bases; unmatched junction bases: 6. The CDR3 totals 16 residues. Germline CDR1 and CDR2: MNHNS and SASEGT. The CDR3 DNA reads TGTGCCAGCAGTGCAGGACTAGCGGGGAGTCAAAACATTCAGTACTTC. This translates into CASSAGLAGSQNIQYF.